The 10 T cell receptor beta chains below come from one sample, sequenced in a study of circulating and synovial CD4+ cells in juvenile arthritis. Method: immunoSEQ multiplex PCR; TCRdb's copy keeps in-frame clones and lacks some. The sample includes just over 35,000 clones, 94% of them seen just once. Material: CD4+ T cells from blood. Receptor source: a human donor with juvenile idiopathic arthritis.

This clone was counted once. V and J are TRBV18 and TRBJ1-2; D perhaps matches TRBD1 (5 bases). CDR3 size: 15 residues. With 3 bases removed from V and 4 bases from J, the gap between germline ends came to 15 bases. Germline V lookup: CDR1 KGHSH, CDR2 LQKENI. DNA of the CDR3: TGTGCCAGCTCACCGTCCATGGAGGGGCCCTATGGCTACACCTTC. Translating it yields CASSPSMEGPYGYTF.

CDR3 sequence (DNA): TGCGCCAGCAGCACACACAGGGGGCGGAATACTGAAGCTTTCTTT. It translates to CASSTHRGRNTEAFF. The chain couples TRBV5-1 to TRBJ1-1; 9 bases are shared with TRBD1. Germline-derived CDR1 and CDR2 are SGHRS and YFSETQ. The CDR3 runs to 15 residues. V shed 4 bases and J 5 bases; nucleotides not matched to a gene: 9.

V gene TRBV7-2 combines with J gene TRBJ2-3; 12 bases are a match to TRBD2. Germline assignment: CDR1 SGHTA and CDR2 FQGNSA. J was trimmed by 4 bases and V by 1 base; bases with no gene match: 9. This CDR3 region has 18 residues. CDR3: CASSLEASGGAVADTQYF. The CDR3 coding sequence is TGTGCCAGCAGCTTAGAGGCTAGCGGGGGGGCGGTGGCAGATACGCAGTATTTT. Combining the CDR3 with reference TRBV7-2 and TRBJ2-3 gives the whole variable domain GAGVSQSPSNKVTEKGKDVELRCDPISGHTALYWYRQSLGQGLEFLIYFQGNSAPDKSGLPSDRFSAERTGGSVSTLTIQRTQQEDSAVYLCASSLEASGGAVADTQYFGPGTRLTVL.

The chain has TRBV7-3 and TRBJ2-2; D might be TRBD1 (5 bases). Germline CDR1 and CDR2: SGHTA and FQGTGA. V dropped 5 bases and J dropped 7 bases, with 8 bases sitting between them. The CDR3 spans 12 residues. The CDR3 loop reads CASSRRDGELFF. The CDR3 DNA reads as TGTGCCAGCAGCCGCAGGGACGGGGAGCTGTTTTTT.

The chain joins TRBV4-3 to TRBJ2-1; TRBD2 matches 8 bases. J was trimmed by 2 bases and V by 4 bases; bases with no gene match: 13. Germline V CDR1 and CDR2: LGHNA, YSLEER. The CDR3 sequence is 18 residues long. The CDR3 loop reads CASSRNHPGGMAYNEQFF. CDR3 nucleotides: TGCGCCAGCAGCCGCAATCACCCGGGGGGGATGGCCTACAATGAGCAGTTCTTC.

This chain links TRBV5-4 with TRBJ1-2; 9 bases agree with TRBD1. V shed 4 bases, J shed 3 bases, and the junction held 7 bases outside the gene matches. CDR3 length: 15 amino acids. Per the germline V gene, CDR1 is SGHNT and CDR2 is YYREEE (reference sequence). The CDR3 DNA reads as TGTGCCAGCAGCGTTTCACAGGGGGCCTACTATGGCTACACCTTC. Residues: CASSVSQGAYYGYTF.

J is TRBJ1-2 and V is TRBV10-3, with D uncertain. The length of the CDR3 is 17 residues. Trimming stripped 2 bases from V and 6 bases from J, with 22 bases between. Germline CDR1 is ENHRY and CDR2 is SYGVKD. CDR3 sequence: CAISEELKAGRGDGYTF. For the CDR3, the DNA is TGTGCCATCAGTGAGGAGTTGAAGGCGGGTAGAGGAGATGGCTACACCTTC.

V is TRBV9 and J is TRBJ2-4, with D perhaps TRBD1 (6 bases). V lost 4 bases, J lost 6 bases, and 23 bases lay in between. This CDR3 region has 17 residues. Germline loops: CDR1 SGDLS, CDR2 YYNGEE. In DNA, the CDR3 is TGTGCCAGCAGCCCATCTGGGACATCCCTGATCGGAAACATTCAGTACTTC. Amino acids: CASSPSGTSLIGNIQYF.

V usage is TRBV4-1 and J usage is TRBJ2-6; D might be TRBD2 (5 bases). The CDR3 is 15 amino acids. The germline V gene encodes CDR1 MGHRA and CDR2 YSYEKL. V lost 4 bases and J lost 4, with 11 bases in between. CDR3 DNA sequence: TGCGCCAGCAGCCTAGGAGGATACGGGGCCAACGTCCTGACTTTC. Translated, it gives CASSLGGYGANVLTF.

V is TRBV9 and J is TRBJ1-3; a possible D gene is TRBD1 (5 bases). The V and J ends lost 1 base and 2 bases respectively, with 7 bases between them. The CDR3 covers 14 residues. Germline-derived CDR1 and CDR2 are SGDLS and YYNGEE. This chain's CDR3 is CASSVQGAGNTIYF. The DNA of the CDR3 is TGTGCCAGCAGCGTACAAGGGGCTGGAAACACCATATATTTT.